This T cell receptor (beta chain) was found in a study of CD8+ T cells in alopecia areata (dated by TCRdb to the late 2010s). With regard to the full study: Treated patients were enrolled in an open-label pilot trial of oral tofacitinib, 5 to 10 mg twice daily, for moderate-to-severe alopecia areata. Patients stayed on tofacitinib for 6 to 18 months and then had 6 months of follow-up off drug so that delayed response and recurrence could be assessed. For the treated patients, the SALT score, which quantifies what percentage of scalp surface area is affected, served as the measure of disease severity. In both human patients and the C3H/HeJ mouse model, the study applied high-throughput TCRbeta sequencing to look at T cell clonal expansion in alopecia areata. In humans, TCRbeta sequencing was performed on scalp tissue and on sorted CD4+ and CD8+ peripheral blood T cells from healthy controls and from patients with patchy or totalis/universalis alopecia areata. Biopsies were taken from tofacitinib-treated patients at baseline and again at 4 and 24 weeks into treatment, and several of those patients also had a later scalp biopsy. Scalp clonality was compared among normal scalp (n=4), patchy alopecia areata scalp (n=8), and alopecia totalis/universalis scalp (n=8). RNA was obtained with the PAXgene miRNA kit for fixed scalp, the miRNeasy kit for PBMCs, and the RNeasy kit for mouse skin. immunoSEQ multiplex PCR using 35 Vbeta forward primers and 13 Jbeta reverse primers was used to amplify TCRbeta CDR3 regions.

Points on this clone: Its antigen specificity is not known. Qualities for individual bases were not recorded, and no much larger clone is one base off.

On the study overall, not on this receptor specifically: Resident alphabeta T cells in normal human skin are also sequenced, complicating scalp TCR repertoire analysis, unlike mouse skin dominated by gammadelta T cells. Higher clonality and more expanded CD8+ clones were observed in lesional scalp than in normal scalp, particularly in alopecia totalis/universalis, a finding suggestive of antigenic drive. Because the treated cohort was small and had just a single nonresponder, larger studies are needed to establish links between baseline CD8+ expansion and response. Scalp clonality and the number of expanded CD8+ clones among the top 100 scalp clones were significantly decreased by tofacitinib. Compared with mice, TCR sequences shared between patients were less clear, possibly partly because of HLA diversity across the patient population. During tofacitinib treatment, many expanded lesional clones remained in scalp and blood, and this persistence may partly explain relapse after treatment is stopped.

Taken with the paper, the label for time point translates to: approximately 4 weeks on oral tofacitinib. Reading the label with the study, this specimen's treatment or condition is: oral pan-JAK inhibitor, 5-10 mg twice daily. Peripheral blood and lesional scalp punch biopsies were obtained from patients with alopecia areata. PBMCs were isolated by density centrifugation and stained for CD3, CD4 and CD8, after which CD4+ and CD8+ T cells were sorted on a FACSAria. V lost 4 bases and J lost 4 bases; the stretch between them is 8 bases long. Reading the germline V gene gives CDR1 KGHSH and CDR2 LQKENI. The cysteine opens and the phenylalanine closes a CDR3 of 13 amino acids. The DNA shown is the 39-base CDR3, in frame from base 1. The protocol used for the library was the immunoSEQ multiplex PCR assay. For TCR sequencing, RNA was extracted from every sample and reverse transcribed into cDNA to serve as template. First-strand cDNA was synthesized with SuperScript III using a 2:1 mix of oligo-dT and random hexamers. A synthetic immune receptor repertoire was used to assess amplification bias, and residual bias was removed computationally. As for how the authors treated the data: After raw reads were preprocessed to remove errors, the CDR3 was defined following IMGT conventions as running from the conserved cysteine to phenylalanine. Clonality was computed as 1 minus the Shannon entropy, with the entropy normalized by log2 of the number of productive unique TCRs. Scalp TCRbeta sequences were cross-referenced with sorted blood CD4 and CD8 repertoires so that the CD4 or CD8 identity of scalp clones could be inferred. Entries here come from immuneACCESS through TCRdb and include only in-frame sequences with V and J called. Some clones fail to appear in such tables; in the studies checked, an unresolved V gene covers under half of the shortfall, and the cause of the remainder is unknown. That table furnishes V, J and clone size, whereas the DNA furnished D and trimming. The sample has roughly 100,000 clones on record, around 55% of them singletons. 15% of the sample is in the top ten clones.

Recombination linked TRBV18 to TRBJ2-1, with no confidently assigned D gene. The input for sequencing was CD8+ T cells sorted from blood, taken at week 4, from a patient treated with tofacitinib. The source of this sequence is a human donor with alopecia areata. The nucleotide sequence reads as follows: TGTGCCAGCTCACTAGGTGGTTACAATGAGCAGTTCTTC. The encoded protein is CASSLGGYNEQFF.